The source of this T cell receptor (beta chain) is a study of blood T cells in healthy people across ages. With a J-beta primer mix and a sample-barcoded 5' primer, a second PCR ran roughly 6 to 11 cycles. Via MiXCR, TCRdb re-called the 5' RACE reads, giving one row per CDR3 protein. The sample has roughly 680,000 distinct CDR3 sequences; around 52% are singletons. The germline V gene has CDR1 MNHEY and CDR2 SVGAGI. Trimming removed 2 bases from V and 3 bases from J; junction bases left unmatched: 8. The CDR3 totals 17 residues. The sequence derives from a woman over 75 in good health. The V gene is TRBV6-5, the J gene TRBJ2-5, with 11 bases that match TRBD1. Input material: blood. CDR3 protein: CASSYPRGQGAKETQYF. The CDR3 nucleotides read TGTGCCAGCAGTTACCCCCGAGGACAGGGGGCGAAAGAGACCCAGTACTTC.